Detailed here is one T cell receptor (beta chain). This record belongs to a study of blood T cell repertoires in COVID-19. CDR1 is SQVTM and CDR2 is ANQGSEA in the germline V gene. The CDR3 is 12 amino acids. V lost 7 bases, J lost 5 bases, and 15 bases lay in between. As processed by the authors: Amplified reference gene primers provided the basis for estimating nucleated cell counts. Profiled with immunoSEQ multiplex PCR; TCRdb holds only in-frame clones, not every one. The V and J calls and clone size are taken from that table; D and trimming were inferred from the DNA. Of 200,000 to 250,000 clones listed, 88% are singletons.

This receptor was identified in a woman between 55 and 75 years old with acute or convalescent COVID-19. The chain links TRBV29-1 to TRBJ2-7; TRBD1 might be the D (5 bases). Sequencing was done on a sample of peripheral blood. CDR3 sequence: CSGRTNWDEQYF. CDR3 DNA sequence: TGCAGCGGTAGGACAAATTGGGACGAGCAGTACTTC.